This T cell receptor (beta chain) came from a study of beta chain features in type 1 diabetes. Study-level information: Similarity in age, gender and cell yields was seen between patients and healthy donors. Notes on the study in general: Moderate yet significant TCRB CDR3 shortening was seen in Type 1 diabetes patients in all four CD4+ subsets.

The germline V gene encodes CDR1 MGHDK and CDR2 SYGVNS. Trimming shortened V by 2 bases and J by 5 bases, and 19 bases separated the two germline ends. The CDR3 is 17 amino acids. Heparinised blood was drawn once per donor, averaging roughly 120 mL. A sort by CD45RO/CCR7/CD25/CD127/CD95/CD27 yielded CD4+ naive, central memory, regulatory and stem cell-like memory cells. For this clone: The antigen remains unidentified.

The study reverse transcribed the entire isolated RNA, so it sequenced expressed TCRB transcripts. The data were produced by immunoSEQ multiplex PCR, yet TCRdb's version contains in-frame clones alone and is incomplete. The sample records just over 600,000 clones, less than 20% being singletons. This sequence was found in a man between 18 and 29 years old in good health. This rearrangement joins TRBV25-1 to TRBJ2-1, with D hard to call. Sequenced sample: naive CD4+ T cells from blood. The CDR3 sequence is CASSEMYPEVSNNEQFF. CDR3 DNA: TGTGCCAGCAGTGAAATGTACCCGGAAGTTTCGAACAATGAGCAGTTCTTC.